This T cell receptor beta chain was observed in a study of T cells after yellow fever vaccination. Study-level information: Preparation of the low-cell-number fractions used SMART-Seq v4 Ultra Low Input.

Findings and caveats of the study: It was a small share of clonotypes that appeared in both CD4 and CD8 compartments. Booster samples showed a return of most primary-vaccination clones (roughly 96% CD4, approximately 88% CD8).

Details on this clonotype: Its antigen is as yet unknown.

V shed 4 bases, J shed 6 bases, and the junction held 4 bases outside the gene matches. CDR1 and CDR2 (germline): DFQATT, SNEGSKA (reference sequence). There are 12 residues in the CDR3. Universal primer sites and UMIs were introduced during 5'RACE template-switching synthesis of TCR cDNA. TCRdb ran MiXCR on the 5' RACE reads and lists one entry per CDR3 protein. The sample holds approximately 450,000 distinct CDR3 sequences, about 17% seen once. The source of this sequence is a man aged 18 to 29 who received the YFV17D yellow fever vaccine. This chain uses TRBV20-1 with TRBJ1-2; 8 nucleotides align to TRBD1. The sample in question was PBMCs, obtained before the yellow fever booster vaccination. For the CDR3, the DNA is TGCAGTGCTACGAGACAGGGGAATGGCTACACCTTC. It yields the protein CSATRQGNGYTF.